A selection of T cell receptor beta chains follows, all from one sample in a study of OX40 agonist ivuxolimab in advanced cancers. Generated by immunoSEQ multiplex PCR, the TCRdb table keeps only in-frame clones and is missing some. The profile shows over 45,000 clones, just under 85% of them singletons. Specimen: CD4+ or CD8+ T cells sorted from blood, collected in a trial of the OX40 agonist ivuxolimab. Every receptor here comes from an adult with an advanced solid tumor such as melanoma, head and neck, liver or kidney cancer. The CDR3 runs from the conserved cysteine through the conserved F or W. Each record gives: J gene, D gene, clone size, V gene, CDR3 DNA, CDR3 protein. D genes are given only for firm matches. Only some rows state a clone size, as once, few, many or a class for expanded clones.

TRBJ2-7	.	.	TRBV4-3	TGCGCCAGCAGCCAAGGTTGGGCGGTGGCCTACGAGCAGTACTTC	CASSQGWAVAYEQYF
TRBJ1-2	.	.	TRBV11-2	TGTGCCAGCAGCTTAGTGGGGCAGGGTAACTATGGCTACACCTTC	CASSLVGQGNYGYTF
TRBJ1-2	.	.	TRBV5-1	TGCGCCAGCAGCTTGGGGACGGGAGGGAATGGCTACACCTTC	CASSLGTGGNGYTF
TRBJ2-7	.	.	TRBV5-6	TGTGCCAGCAGCCCCCGACTGACCTCCTACGAGCAGTACTTC	CASSPRLTSYEQYF
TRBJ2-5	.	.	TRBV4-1	TGCGCCAGCTCGCAGGGGATTCAAGAGACCCAGTACTTC	CASSQGIQETQYF
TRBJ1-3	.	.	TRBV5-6	TGTGCCAGCAACTTAGGGGGGGCCGGAAACACCATATATTTT	CASNLGGAGNTIYF
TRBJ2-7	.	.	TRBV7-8	TGTGCCAGCAGCAAGGCCCGGTTCAGGGAGGATAACGAGCAGTACTTC	CASSKARFREDNEQYF
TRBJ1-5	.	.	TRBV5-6	TGTGCCAGCAGCCGAGGATTGGTCGACGGCAATCAGCCCCAGCATTTT	CASSRGLVDGNQPQHF
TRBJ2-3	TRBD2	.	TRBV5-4	TGTGCCAGCAGCTCAGCGGGAGGGCAGACAGATACGCAGTATTTT	CASSSAGGQTDTQYF
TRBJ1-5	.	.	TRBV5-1	TGCGCCAGCAGCCCCCGGGGAGGGATGGATCAGCCCCAGCATTTT	CASSPRGGMDQPQHF
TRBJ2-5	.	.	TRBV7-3	TGTGCCAGCAGCTCCTCCTATGATGAGACCCAGTACTTC	CASSSSYDETQYF
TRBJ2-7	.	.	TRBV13	TGTGCCAGCAGCTTCGCTAACCCCTACGAGCAGTACTTC	CASSFANPYEQYF
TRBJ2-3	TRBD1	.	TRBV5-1	TGCGCCAGCAGCTTGGTCCACGGGACAGGGGGCCCGTTTTTATCCACAGATACGCAGTATTTT	CASSLVHGTGGPFLSTDTQYF
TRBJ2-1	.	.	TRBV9	TGTGCCAGCCGGAGCGACAGCTCGGGTGAGCAGTTCTTC	CASRSDSSGEQFF
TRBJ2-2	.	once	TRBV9	TGTGCCAGCAGCGTAGGGCCGGGGGCGAACACCGGGGAGCTGTTTTTT	CASSVGPGANTGELFF
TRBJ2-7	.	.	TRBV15	TGTGCCACCAGCAGAGGTCAGGACCAAACCTACGAGCAGTACTTC	CATSRGQDQTYEQYF